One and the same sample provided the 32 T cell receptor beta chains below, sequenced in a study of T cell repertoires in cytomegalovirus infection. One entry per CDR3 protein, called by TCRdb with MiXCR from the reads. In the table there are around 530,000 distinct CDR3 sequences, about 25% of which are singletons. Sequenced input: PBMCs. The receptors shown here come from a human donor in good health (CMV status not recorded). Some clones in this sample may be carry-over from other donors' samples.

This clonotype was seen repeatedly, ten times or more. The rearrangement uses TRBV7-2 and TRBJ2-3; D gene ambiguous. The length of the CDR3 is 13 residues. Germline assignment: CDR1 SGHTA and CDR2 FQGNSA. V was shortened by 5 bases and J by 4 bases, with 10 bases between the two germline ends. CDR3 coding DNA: TGTGCCAGCAGCCCTTACTACGCAGATACGCAGTATTTT. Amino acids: CASSPYYADTQYF. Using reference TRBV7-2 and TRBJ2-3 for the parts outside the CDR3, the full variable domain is GAGVSQSPSNKVTEKGKDVELRCDPISGHTALYWYRQSLGQGLEFLIYFQGNSAPDKSGLPSDRFSAERTGGSVSTLTIQRTQQEDSAVYLCASSPYYADTQYFGPGTRLTVL.

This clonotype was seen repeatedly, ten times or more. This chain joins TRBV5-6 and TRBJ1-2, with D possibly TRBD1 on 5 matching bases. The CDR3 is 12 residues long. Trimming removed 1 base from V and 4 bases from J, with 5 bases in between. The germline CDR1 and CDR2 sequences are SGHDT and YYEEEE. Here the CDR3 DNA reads TGTGCCAGCAGCTTGACAGGCTATGGCTACACCTTC. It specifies CASSLTGYGYTF.

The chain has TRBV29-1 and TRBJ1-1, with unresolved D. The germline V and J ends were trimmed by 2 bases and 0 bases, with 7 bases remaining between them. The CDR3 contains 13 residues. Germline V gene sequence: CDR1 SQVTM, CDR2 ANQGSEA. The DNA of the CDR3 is TGCAGCGTTGAACGACGGCTGAACACTGAAGCTTTCTTT. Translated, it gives CSVERRLNTEAFF.

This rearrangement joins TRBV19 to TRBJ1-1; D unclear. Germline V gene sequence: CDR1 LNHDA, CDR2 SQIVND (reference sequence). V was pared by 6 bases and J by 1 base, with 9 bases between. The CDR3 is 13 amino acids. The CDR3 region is CASRQKSNTEAFF. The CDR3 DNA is TGTGCCAGTAGACAGAAATCGAACACTGAAGCTTTCTTT.

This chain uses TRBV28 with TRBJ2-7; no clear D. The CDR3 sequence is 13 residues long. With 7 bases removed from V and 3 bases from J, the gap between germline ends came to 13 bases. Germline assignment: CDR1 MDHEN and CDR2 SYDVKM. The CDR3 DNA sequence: TGTGCCAGCACCCCGCCTTACGGCTACGAGCAGTACTTC. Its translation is CASTPPYGYEQYF.

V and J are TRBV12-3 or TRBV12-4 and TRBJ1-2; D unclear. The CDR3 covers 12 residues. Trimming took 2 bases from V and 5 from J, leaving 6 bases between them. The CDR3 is CASSLSPYGYTF. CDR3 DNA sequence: TGTGCCAGCAGTTTATCTCCTTATGGCTACACCTTC.

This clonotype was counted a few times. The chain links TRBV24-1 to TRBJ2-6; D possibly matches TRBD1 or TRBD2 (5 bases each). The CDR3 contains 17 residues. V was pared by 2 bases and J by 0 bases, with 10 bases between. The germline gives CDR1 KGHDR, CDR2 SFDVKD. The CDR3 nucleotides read TGTGCCACCAGTGATTCGTCAGGGAGCTCTGGGGCCAACGTCCTGACTTTC. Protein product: CATSDSSGSSGANVLTF.

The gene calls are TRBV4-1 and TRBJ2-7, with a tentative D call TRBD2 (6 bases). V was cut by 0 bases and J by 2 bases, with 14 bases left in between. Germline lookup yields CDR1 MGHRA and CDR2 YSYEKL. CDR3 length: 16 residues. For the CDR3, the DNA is TGCGCCAGCAGCCAAGAAGGTGGAGGGTATCCCTACGAGCAGTACTTC. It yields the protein CASSQEGGGYPYEQYF.

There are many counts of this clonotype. The DNA for the CDR3 is TGTGCCAGCAGCTTCCATGACGAGCAGTACTTC. Amino acids: CASSFHDEQYF. The chain combines TRBV7-2 with TRBJ2-7; D gene ambiguous. V gave up 3 bases and J gave up 5 bases, with 5 bases separating them. This CDR3 is 11 amino acids long. Germline V lookup: CDR1 SGHTA, CDR2 FQGNSA.

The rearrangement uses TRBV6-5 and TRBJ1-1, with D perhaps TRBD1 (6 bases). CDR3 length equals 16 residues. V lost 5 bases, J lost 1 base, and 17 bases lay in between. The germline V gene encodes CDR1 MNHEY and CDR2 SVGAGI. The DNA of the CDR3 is TGTGCCAGCAGTCGAACTTCCGGGACAACGAACACTGAAGCTTTCTTT. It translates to CASSRTSGTTNTEAFF.

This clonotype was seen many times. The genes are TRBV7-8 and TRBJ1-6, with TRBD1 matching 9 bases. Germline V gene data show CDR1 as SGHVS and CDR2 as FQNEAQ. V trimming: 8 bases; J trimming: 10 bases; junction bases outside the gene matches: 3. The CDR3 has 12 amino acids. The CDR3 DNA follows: TGTGCCAGCGGGACAGGGTGGTCACCCCTCCACTTT. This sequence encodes CASGTGWSPLHF.

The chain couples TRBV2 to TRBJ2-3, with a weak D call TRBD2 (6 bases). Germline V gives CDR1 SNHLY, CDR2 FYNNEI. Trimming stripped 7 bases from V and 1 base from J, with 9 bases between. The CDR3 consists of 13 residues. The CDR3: CASNPSGTDTQYF. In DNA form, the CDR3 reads TGTGCCAGCAATCCTAGCGGCACAGATACGCAGTATTTT.

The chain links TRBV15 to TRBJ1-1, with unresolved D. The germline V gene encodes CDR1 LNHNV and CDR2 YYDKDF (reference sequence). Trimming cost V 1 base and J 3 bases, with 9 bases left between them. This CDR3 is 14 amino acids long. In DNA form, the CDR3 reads TGTGCCACCAGCAGAGCGGAGGGTTACACTGAAGCTTTCTTT. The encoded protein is CATSRAEGYTEAFF.

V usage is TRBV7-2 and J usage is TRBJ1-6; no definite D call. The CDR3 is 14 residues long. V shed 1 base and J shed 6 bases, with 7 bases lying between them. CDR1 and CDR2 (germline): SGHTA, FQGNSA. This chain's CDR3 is CASSLVGINSPLHF. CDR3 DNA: TGTGCCAGCAGCTTAGTAGGGATTAATTCACCCCTCCACTTT. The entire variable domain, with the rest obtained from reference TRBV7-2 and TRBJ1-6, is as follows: GAGVSQSPSNKVTEKGKDVELRCDPISGHTALYWYRQSLGQGLEFLIYFQGNSAPDKSGLPSDRFSAERTGGSVSTLTIQRTQQEDSAVYLCASSLVGINSPLHFGNGTRLTVT.

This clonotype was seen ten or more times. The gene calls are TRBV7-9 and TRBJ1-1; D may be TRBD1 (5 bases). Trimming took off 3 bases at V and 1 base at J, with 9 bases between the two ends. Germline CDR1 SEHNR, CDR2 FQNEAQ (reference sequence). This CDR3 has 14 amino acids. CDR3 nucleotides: TGTGCCAGCAGCTTTCCGGGACCGAACACTGAAGCTTTCTTT. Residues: CASSFPGPNTEAFF.

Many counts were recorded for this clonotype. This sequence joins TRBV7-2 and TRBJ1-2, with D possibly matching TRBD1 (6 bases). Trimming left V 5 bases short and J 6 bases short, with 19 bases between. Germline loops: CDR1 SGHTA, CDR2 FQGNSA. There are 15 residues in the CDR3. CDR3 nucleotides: TGTGCCAGCAGCCCGGGGGGACACGATGGCCATGGCTACACCTTC. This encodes CASSPGGHDGHGYTF.

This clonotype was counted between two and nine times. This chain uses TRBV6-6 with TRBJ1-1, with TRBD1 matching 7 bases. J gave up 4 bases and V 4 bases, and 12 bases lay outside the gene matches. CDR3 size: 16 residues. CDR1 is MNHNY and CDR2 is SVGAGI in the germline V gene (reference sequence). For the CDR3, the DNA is TGTGCCAGCAGTTGGATACCAGGGGGGGGAGCCACTGAAGCTTTCTTT. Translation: CASSWIPGGGATEAFF.

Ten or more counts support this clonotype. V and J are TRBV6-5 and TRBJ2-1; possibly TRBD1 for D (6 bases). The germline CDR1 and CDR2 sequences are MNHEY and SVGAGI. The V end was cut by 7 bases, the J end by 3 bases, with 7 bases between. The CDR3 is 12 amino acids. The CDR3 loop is CASKDSYNEQFF. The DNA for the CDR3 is TGTGCCAGCAAGGACAGCTACAATGAGCAGTTCTTC.

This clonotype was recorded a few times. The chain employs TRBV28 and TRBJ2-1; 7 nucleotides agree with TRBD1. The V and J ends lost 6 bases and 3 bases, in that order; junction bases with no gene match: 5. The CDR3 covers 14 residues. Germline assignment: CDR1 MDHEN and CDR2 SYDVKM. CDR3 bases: TGTGCCAGCAGGCCTGGACAGGACTACAATGAGCAGTTCTTC. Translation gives CASRPGQDYNEQFF. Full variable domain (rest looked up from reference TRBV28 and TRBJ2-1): DVKVTQSSRYLVKRTGEKVFLECVQDMDHENMFWYRQDPGLGLRLIYFSYDVKMKEKGDIPEGYSVSREKKERFSLILESASTNQTSMYLCASRPGQDYNEQFFGPGTRLTVL.

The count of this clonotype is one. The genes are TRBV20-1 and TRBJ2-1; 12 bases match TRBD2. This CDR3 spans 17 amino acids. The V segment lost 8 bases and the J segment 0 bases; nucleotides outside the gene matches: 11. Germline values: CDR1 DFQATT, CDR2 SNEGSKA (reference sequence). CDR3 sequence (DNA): TGCAGTTCAGAGGGACTAGCGGGTATTAGCTCCTACAATGAGCAGTTCTTC. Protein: CSSEGLAGISSYNEQFF.

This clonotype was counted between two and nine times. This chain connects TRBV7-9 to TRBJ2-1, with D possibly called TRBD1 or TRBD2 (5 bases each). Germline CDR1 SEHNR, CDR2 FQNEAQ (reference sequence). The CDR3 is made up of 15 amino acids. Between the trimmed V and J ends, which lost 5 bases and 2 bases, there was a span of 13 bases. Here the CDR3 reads CASSPPGPPYNEQFF. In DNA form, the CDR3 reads TGTGCCAGCAGCCCTCCGGGGCCCCCCTACAATGAGCAGTTCTTC.

As DNA, the CDR3 is TGTGCCAGTAGTCCCCTCGGACTAGCCTTTAGCACAGATACGCAGTATTTT. It yields the protein CASSPLGLAFSTDTQYF. The genes are TRBV19 and TRBJ2-3; 8 bases match TRBD2. Germline V CDR1 and CDR2: LNHDA, SQIVND (reference sequence). The junction had 10 bases not matched to a gene; V was cut back by 5 bases and J by 0 bases. The CDR3 is made up of 17 amino acids. The variable domain in full, completed from reference TRBV19 and TRBJ2-3, reads DGGITQSPKYLFRKEGQNVTLSCEQNLNHDAMYWYRQDPGQGLRLIYYSQIVNDFQKGDIAEGYSVSREKKESFPLTVTSAQKNPTAFYLCASSPLGLAFSTDTQYFGPGTRLTVL.

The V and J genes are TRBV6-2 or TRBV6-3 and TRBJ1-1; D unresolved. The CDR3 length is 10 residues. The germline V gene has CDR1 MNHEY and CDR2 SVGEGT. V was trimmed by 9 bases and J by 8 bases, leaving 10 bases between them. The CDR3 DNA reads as TGTGCCAGTGGCGGGAGAGAAGCTTTCTTT. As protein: CASGGREAFF.

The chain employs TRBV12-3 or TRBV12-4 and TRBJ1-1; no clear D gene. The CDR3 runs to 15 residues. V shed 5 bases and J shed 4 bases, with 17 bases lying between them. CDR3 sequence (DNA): TGTGCCAGCAGTCCGACCCGGGCCGTTGGCACTGAAGCTTTCTTT. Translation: CASSPTRAVGTEAFF.

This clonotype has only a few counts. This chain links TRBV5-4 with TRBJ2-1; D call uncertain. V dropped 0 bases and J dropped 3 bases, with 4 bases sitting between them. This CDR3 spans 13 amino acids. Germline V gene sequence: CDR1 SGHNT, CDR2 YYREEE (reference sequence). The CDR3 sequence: CASSLVDYNEQFF. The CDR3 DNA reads TGTGCCAGCAGCTTGGTGGACTACAATGAGCAGTTCTTC.

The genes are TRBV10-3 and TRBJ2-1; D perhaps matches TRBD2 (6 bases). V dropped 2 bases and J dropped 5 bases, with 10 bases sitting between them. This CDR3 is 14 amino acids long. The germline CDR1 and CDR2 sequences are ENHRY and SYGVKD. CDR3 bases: TGTGCCATCAGTGAGGGGGGGTTCGACAATGAGCAGTTCTTC. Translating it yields CAISEGGFDNEQFF.

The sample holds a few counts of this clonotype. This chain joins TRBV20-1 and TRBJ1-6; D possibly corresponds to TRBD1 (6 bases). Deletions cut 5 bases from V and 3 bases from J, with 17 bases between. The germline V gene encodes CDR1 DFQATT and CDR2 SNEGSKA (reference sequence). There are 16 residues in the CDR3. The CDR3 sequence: CSAAFGDINYNSPLHF. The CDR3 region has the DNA TGCAGTGCTGCTTTTGGGGACATCAACTATAATTCACCCCTCCACTTT.

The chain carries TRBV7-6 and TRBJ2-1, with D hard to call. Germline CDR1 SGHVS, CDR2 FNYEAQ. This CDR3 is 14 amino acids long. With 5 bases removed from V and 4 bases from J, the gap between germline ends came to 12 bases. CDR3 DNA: TGTGCCAGCAGCCCCGTCGGTGGTTACAATGAGCAGTTCTTC. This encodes CASSPVGGYNEQFF.

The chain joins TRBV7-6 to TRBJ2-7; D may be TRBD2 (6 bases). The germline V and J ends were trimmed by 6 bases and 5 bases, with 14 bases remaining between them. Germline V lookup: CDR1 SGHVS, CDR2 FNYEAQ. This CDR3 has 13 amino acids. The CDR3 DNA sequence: TGTGCCAGCAGTCGCATCCCTAGCGACGAGCAGTACGTC. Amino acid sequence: CASSRIPSDEQYV.

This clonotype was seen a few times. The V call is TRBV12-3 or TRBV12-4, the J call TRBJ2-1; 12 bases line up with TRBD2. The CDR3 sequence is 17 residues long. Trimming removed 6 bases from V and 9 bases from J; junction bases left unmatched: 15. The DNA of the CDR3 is TGTGCCAGCAGCACCACCTTCCGGCTAGCGGGAGGGGGTGAGCAGTTCTTC. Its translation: CASSTTFRLAGGGEQFF.

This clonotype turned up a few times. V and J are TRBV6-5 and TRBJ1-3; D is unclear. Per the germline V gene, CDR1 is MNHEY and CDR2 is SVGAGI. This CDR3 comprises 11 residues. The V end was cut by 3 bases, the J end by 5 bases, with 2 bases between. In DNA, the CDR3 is TGTGCCAGCAGTTATAGAAACACCATATATTTT. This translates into CASSYRNTIYF.

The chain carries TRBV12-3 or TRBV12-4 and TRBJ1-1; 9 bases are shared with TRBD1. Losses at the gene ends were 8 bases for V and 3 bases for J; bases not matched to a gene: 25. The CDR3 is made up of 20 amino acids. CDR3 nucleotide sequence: TGTGCCAGCGGCCGAAAGGACAGGGGACTTACGGGGGGGATTGACACTGAAGCTTTCTTT. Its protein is CASGRKDRGLTGGIDTEAFF.